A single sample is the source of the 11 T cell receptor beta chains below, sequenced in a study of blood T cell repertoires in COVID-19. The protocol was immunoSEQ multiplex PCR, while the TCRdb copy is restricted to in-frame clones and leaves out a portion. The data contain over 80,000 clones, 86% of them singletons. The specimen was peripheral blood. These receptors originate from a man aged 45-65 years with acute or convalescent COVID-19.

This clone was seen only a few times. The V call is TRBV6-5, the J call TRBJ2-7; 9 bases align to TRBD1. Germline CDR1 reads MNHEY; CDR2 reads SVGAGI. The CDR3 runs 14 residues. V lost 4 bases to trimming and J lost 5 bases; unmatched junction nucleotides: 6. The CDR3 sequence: CASSFDGTGNEQYF. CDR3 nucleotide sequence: TGTGCCAGCAGTTTCGATGGGACAGGGAACGAGCAGTACTTC.

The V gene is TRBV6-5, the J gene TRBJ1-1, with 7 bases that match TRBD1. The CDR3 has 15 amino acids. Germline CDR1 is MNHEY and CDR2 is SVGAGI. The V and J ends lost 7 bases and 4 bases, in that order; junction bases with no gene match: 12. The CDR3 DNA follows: TGTGCCAGCACGTTCGAGGGGGCCGCGGGCACTGAAGCTTTCTTT. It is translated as CASTFEGAAGTEAFF.

This CDR3 reads CASSKRGLAGETQYF. CDR3 DNA sequence: TGTGCCAGCAGCAAAAGAGGTCTAGCGGGAGAGACCCAGTACTTC. The chain combines TRBV3-1 (or the pseudogene TRBV3-2) with TRBJ2-5; 8 nucleotides agree with TRBD2. The CDR3 has 15 residues. Trimming at V came to 5 bases and at J to 4 bases, leaving 9 bases not matched to a gene. The germline CDR1 and CDR2 sequences are LGHDT and YNNKEL (reference sequence).

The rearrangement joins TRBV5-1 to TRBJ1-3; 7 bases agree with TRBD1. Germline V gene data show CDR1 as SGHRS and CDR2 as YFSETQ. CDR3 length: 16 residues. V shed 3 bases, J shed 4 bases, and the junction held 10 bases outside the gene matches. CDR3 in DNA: TGCGCCAGCAGCTCCGGGACAGTGAAGTCAGGAAACACCATATATTTT. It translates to CASSSGTVKSGNTIYF.

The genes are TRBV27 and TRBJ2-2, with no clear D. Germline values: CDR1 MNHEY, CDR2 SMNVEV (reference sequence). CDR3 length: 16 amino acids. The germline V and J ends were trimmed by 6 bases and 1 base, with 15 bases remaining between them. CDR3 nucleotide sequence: TGTGCCAGCAGACCGACTGGAAACCTGAACACCGGGGAGCTGTTTTTT. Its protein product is CASRPTGNLNTGELFF.

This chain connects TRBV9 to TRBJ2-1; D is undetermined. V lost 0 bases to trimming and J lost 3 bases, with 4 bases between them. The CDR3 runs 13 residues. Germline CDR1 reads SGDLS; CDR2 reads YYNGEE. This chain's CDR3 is CASSVDSYNEQFF. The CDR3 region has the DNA TGTGCCAGCAGCGTAGATAGCTACAATGAGCAGTTCTTC.

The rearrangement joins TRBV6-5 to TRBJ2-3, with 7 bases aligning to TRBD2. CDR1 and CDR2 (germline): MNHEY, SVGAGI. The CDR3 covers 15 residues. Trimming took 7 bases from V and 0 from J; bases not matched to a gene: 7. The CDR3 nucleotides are TGTGCCAGCACGAGAGGTAGCGGGAGCACAGATACGCAGTATTTT. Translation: CASTRGSGSTDTQYF.

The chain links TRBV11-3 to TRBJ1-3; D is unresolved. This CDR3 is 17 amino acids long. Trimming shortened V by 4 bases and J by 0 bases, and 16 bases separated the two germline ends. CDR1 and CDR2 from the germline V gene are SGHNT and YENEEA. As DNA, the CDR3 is TGTGCCAGCAGCTCCCAATACTTCACGAGCTCTGGAAACACCATATATTTT. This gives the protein CASSSQYFTSSGNTIYF.

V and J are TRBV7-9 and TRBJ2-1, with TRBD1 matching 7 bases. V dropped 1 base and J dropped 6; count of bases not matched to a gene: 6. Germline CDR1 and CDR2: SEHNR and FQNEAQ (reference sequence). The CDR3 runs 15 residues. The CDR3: CASSLDEGATNEQFF. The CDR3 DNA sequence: TGTGCCAGCAGCTTAGACGAGGGGGCCACCAATGAGCAGTTCTTC.

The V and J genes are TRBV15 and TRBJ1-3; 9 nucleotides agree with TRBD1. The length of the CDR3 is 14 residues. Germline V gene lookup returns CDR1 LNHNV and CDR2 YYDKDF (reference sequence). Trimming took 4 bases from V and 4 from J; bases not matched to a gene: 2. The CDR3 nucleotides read TGTGCCACCAGCACTGGGACAGGGGGAAACACCATATATTTT. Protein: CATSTGTGGNTIYF.

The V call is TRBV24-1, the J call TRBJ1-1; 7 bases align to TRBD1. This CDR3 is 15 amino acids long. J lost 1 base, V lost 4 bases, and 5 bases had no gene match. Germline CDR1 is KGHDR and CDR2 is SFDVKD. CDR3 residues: CATSDPGQPNTEAFF. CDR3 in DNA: TGTGCCACCAGTGACCCGGGACAGCCGAACACTGAAGCTTTCTTT.